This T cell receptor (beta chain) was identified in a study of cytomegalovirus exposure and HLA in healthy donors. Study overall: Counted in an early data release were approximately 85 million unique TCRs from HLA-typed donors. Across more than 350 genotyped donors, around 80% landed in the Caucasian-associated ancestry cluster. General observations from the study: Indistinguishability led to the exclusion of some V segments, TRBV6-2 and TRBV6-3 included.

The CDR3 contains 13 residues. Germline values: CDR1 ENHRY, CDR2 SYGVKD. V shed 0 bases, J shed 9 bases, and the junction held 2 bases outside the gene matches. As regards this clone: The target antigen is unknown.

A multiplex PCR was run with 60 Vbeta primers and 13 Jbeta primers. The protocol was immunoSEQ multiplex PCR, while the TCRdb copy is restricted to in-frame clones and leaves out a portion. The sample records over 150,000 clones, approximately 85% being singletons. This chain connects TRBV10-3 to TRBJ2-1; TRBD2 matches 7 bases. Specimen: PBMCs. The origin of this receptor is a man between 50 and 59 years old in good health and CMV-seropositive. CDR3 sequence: CAISESGGTEQFF. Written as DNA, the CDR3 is TGTGCCATCAGTGAGTCGGGAGGGACTGAGCAGTTCTTC.